Listed below are T cell receptor beta chains from one sample, sequenced in a study of beta chain features in type 1 diabetes. Some clones are missing from TCRdb's copy, which holds only in-frame ones; the method was immunoSEQ multiplex PCR. The data hold about 280,000 clones, with about 15% observed a single time. The sample comprised naive CD4+ T cells from blood. Receptors were obtained from a man aged 18 to 29 with type 1 diabetes. CDR3s include the opening cysteine and the closing phenylalanine or tryptophan.

J gene	V gene	CDR3 length	CDR3 protein
TRBJ2-7	TRBV2	14	CASRNSGRSYEQYF
TRBJ2-5	TRBV7-9	15	CASSLVAGSGETQYF
TRBJ1-2	TRBV28	15	CASSLPGPNSYGYTF
TRBJ2-1	TRBV4-2	13	CASSQELAAEQFF
TRBJ2-2	TRBV2	13	CASSQGIGGELFF
TRBJ2-7	TRBV2	15	CASTRGGATLNEQYF
TRBJ1-2	TRBV11-2	14	CASSLSSRRGNGNF
TRBJ2-7	TRBV7-6	14	CASSLLAGSSKQYF
TRBJ1-1	TRBV5-1	15	CASSYQDPGDTEAFF
TRBJ2-7	TRBV27	15	CASSLWGTSSYEQYF
TRBJ2-1	TRBV5-6	18	CASSSGGEGLAGAARQFF
TRBJ2-5	TRBV4-1	13	CASSQTIGETQYF
TRBJ2-1	TRBV7-2	11	CASSPSKEQFF
TRBJ2-3	TRBV9	15	CASSVRSINTDTQYF
TRBJ2-5	TRBV5-4	16	CASSPGLAGPSETQYF
TRBJ1-2	TRBV28	16	CASSFSGEVSNYGYTF
TRBJ2-1	TRBV5-1	14	CASSAGGVKNEQFF
TRBJ1-2	TRBV5-1	11	CASSFDYGYTF
TRBJ2-3	TRBV5-4	15	CASSLERGVSDTQYF
TRBJ2-3	TRBV5-1	15	CASSLAEAPRDTQYF
TRBJ2-5	TRBV20-1	11	CSASRRETQYF
TRBJ1-2	TRBV9	15	CASSVSSRWNYGYTF
TRBJ2-2	TRBV4-2	16	CASSPHTSTSRGELFF
TRBJ1-2	TRBV6-5	15	CASAGGTTGNYGYTF
TRBJ2-1	TRBV7-2	14	CASSAQGAFNEQFF
TRBJ2-7	TRBV10-3	14	CAISPQGAYYEQYF
TRBJ2-7	TRBV6-6	15	CASSYAGDYSYEQYF
TRBJ2-1	TRBV29-1	12	CSVGISGGKRIF
TRBJ2-5	TRBV29-1	13	CSVEGRVKETQYF
TRBJ2-2	TRBV25-1	15	CASSEVASNTGELFF
TRBJ2-3	TRBV29-1	15	CSATQQGTGTDTQYF
TRBJ1-5	TRBV30	12	CAWSSGSQPQHF
TRBJ2-7	TRBV28	11	CASNRGYEQYF
TRBJ2-5	TRBV11-2	12	CASSFGNRAQYF
TRBJ2-2	TRBV5-8	14	CASSFRGRTGELFF
TRBJ2-6	TRBV11-2	16	CASSLGYGAGANVLTF
TRBJ2-4	TRBV18	13	CASSPLAKNIQYF
TRBJ1-5	TRBV18	18	CASSLNPGQGASNQPQHF
TRBJ1-2	TRBV29-1	13	CSAPDRDSSGYTF
TRBJ2-7	TRBV28	15	CASSSPTGASYEQYF
TRBJ1-4	TRBV7-9	15	CASSLDSGFGEKLFF
TRBJ2-5	TRBV30	15	CAWSELGRGQETQYF
TRBJ2-5	TRBV10-3	15	CAISWTRGDQETQYF
TRBJ1-2	TRBV28	12	CASDRANYGYTF
TRBJ2-5	TRBV7-6	17	CASSLARLAGNQETQYF
TRBJ1-5	TRBV19	15	CASSRGGGVNQPQHF
TRBJ2-1	TRBV6-5	16	CASSYRGTPSYNEQFF
TRBJ1-1	TRBV5-6	14	CASSLRDRDTEAFF
TRBJ1-1	TRBV11-2	15	CASSPIQGRGTEAFF
TRBJ2-1	TRBV7-2	15	CASSSQVRSYNEQFF
TRBJ2-7	TRBV19	14	CASTARTGSYEQYF
TRBJ2-3	TRBV18	14	CASSRTSGADTQYF
TRBJ2-7	TRBV5-6	13	CASSSRGYYEQYF